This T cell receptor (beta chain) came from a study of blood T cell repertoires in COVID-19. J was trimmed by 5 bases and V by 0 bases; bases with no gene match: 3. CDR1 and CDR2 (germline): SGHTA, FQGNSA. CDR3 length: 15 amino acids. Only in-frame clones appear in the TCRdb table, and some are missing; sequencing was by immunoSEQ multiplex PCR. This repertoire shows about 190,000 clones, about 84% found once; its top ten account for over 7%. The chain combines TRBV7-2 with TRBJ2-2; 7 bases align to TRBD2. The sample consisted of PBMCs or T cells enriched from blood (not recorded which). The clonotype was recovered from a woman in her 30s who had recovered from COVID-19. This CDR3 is CASSLAGGPTGELFF. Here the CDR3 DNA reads TGTGCCAGCAGCTTAGCGGGAGGGCCGACCGGGGAGCTGTTTTTT.